These 20 T cell receptor beta chains originate from one sample sequenced in a study of PD-1 blockade in classical Hodgkin lymphoma. Every patient relapsed after autologous stem cell transplantation, and brentuximab vedotin exposure varied. This table comes from immunoSEQ multiplex PCR, and its TCRdb copy is limited to in-frame clones, with some not included. The sample carries some 64,000 clones, more than 70% recorded once. Source: peripheral blood mononuclear cells (PBMCs), taken at baseline. The receptor source for this set is a human donor with classical Hodgkin lymphoma.

The rearrangement joins TRBV29-1 to TRBJ1-4, with a possible D match to TRBD1 (6 bases). The CDR3 is 15 residues long. Germline CDR1 is SQVTM and CDR2 is ANQGSEA. Trimming removed 4 bases from V and 8 bases from J, with 20 bases in between. CDR3 in amino acids: CSVAGDQRRQEKLFF. In DNA form, the CDR3 reads TGCAGCGTTGCAGGGGACCAACGTAGACAGGAAAAACTGTTTTTT.

This chain joins TRBV25-1 and TRBJ2-2; perhaps TRBD1 as D (5 bases). The CDR3 has 16 residues. CDR1 MGHDK and CDR2 SYGVNS come from the germline V gene. Deletions cut 0 bases from V and 7 bases from J, with 15 bases between. The CDR3 here is CASSEYRQGGRGELFF. CDR3 sequence (DNA): TGTGCCAGCAGTGAATATCGTCAGGGTGGTCGCGGGGAGCTGTTTTTT.

This clone appeared once. The chain couples TRBV7-3 to TRBJ2-4; D is possibly TRBD2 (5 bases). The germline CDR1 and CDR2 sequences are SGHTA and FQGTGA. The CDR3 is 13 residues long. The V and J ends lost 4 bases and 6 bases respectively, with 10 bases between them. In DNA form, the CDR3 reads TGTGCCAGCAGCTCGTCTCGGGGAAACATTCAGTACTTC. This encodes CASSSSRGNIQYF.

This clone was recorded only once. This chain links TRBV19 with TRBJ2-1; 10 positions match TRBD2. The CDR3 has 16 amino acids. The germline V gene has CDR1 LNHDA and CDR2 SQIVND (reference sequence). Trimming cost V 4 bases and J 9 bases; bases outside gene matches: 12. The CDR3 sequence is CASSNPLAGVFGEQFF. The CDR3 bases are TGTGCCAGTAGTAACCCTCTAGCGGGGGTATTTGGTGAGCAGTTCTTC.

The V and J genes are TRBV27 and TRBJ1-6; D uncertain. The CDR3 loop spans 16 amino acids. Looked up from germline, CDR1 is MNHEY and CDR2 is SMNVEV (reference sequence). Trimming shortened V by 2 bases and J by 7 bases, and 15 bases separated the two germline ends. CDR3 coding DNA: TGTGCCAGCAGTTTAGTAGGTGGGCCGTCGAATTCACCCCTCCACTTT. Translating gives CASSLVGGPSNSPLHF.

The rearrangement links TRBV11-3 to TRBJ1-1, with TRBD1 as a possible D gene (5 bases). This CDR3 region has 13 residues. V dropped 5 bases and J dropped 3 bases, with 10 bases sitting between them. Germline V gives CDR1 SGHNT, CDR2 YENEEA. The DNA for the CDR3 is TGTGCCAGCAGCCAGGACATGGACACTGAAGCTTTCTTT. Its translation: CASSQDMDTEAFF.

The chain is built from TRBV5-1 and TRBJ2-7; TRBD2 matches at 8 bases. Germline assignment: CDR1 SGHRS and CDR2 YFSETQ. V gave up 4 bases and J gave up 2 bases; unmatched junction bases: 5. The CDR3 runs 14 residues. CDR3 sequence reads: CASSTGGVPYEQYF. CDR3 nucleotides: TGCGCCAGCAGCACGGGGGGGGTCCCCTACGAGCAGTACTTC.

The rearrangement links TRBV11-1 to TRBJ2-2; tentative D call: TRBD2 (5 bases). The CDR3 sequence is 15 residues long. CDR1 SGHAT and CDR2 FQDESV come from the germline V gene (reference sequence). V was shortened by 0 bases and J by 2 bases, with 7 bases between the two germline ends. The chain's CDR3 is CASSLARGNTGELFF. The CDR3 nucleotides are TGTGCCAGCAGCTTAGCTCGGGGTAACACCGGGGAGCTGTTTTTT.

This rearrangement joins TRBV29-1 to TRBJ2-2; 8 nucleotides match TRBD1. Germline assignment: CDR1 SQVTM and CDR2 ANQGSEA. The CDR3 is 15 residues long. V trimming: 7 bases; J trimming: 2 bases; junction bases outside the gene matches: 9. The CDR3 DNA sequence: TGCAGCGCACAGAACAGGGGGAGCAACACCGGGGAGCTGTTTTTT. This translates into CSAQNRGSNTGELFF.

J is TRBJ2-2 and V is TRBV7-9; D remains unclear. Germline V gives CDR1 SEHNR, CDR2 FQNEAQ (reference sequence). The CDR3 is 12 amino acids. V shed 3 bases and J shed 4 bases, with 3 bases lying between them. DNA of the CDR3: TGTGCCAGCAGCTTTCCCACCGGGGAGCTGTTTTTT. It codes for CASSFPTGELFF.

This clone was picked up one time. The CDR3 sequence is CASSRTSGGDQETQYF. The CDR3 region has the DNA TGTGCCAGCTCACGGACTAGCGGGGGGGACCAAGAGACCCAGTACTTC. The chain couples TRBV18 to TRBJ2-5, with 15 bases lining up with TRBD2. Germline loops: CDR1 KGHSH, CDR2 LQKENI. V gave up 4 bases and J gave up 0 bases; unmatched junction bases: 0. CDR3 size: 16 residues.

The chain has TRBV4-1 and TRBJ2-1, with unresolved D. CDR3 size: 16 residues. V lost 3 bases and J 0 bases, leaving 12 bases between the germline ends. CDR1 is MGHRA, CDR2 YSYEKL, per germline. CDR3 sequence reads: CASSHGSRASYNEQFF. In nucleotides, the CDR3 is TGCGCCAGCAGCCACGGGTCAAGGGCCTCCTACAATGAGCAGTTCTTC.

This clone showed up just a few times. V and J are TRBV10-3 and TRBJ1-6; D is unresolved. CDR3 size: 12 residues. Germline V CDR1 and CDR2: ENHRY, SYGVKD. V shed 2 bases and J shed 6 bases, with 2 bases lying between them. The DNA for the CDR3 is TGTGCCATCAGTGAGGGTAATTCACCCCTCCACTTT. Its protein product is CAISEGNSPLHF.

The gene calls are TRBV30 and TRBJ2-2, with D possibly matching TRBD2 (7 bases). The CDR3 runs to 17 residues. Germline V gene lookup returns CDR1 GTSNPN and CDR2 SVGIG (reference sequence). V dropped 0 bases and J dropped 2 bases, with 16 bases sitting between them. The CDR3 region has the DNA TGTGCCTGGAGTGTTGGTATAAGGGGGGGAAACACCGGGGAGCTGTTTTTT. Protein sequence: CAWSVGIRGGNTGELFF.

This clone is a singleton in its sample. The chain employs TRBV1 and TRBJ2-2; the tabulated D call, TRBD2, remains unverified against the DNA. TRBV1 is a known pseudogene. The CDR3 runs to 15 residues. The CDR3: CTPSARGAHTGELFF. In nucleotides, the CDR3 is TGCACCCCCTCCGCCCGGGGGGCTCACACCGGGGAGCTGTTTTTT.

J is TRBJ1-2 and V is TRBV2; D is uncertain. V lost 11 bases, J lost 8 bases, and 18 bases lay in between. CDR1 and CDR2 from the germline V gene are SNHLY and FYNNEI. The CDR3 has 12 amino acids. The CDR3: CASVGSVGGYTF. The CDR3 bases are TGTGCCTCTGTGGGGTCGGTCGGAGGCTACACCTTC.

The V call is TRBV5-1, the J call TRBJ1-2, with D unresolved. The germline CDR1 and CDR2 sequences are SGHRS and YFSETQ. Trimming left V 0 bases short and J 7 bases short, with 10 bases between. The CDR3 sequence is 13 residues long. CDR3 protein: CASSLAAGGGYTF. For the CDR3, the DNA is TGCGCCAGCAGCTTGGCGGCAGGTGGTGGCTACACCTTC.

This clone was detected a few times. J is TRBJ2-1 and V is TRBV11-1; tentative D call: TRBD2 (6 bases). V was clipped by 5 bases and J by 6 bases, with 14 bases between them. This CDR3 has 14 amino acids. CDR1 SGHAT and CDR2 FQDESV come from the germline V gene (reference sequence). In DNA form, the CDR3 reads TGTGCCAGCAGCCGCTCGGGGCGGGGCAATGAGCAGTTCTTC. Its translation: CASSRSGRGNEQFF.

The J gene is TRBJ1-5, the V gene TRBV30; D is undetermined. Germline V gene sequence: CDR1 GTSNPN, CDR2 SVGIG (reference sequence). The germline V and J ends were trimmed by 0 bases and 5 bases, with 8 bases remaining between them. The CDR3 totals 13 residues. This CDR3 reads CAWSVYRDQPQHF. In DNA, the CDR3 is TGTGCCTGGAGTGTATATCGGGATCAGCCCCAGCATTTT.

The table lists this clone with a count of one. The rearrangement joins TRBV19 to TRBJ2-1; TRBD1 or TRBD2 may be the D gene (5 bases each). CDR3 length: 16 amino acids. CDR1 and CDR2 from the germline V gene are LNHDA and SQIVND (reference sequence). V was pared by 3 bases and J by 5 bases, with 17 bases between. CDR3: CASSISGKGRHNEQFF. The CDR3 DNA reads as TGTGCCAGTAGTATTTCGGGAAAGGGACGACACAATGAGCAGTTCTTC.